This T cell receptor beta chain originates from a study of neoadjuvant anti-PD-1 for oral cavity cancer. Repertoires were generated with immunoSEQ multiplex PCR, while TCRdb's copy carries only in-frame clones and drops some. Among 11,000 to 15,000 clones, roughly 73% were seen once, and the ten largest hold 2.9%. CDR1 is MDHEN and CDR2 is SYDVKM in the germline V gene. V dropped 7 bases and J dropped 9 bases, with 19 bases sitting between them. The CDR3 is made up of 15 amino acids. The receptor was derived from a person aged 35-79 years with oral cavity squamous cell carcinoma. The sample consisted of PBMCs, taken before nivolumab (anti-PD-1) treatment. This chain uses TRBV28 with TRBJ1-6; D ambiguous. The CDR3 DNA follows: TGTGCCAGCATAAACAGTCCCCGGGCAGGTTCACCCCTCCACTTT. Amino acids: CASINSPRAGSPLHF.